These 5 T cell receptor beta chains share one sample of origin, sequenced in a study of CD8 T cells in Susac syndrome. Random hexamers were used to reverse transcribe the RNA input (about 0.5 to 1 ug). TCRdb re-called the immunoSEQ multiplex PCR reads with MiXCR, one entry per CDR3 protein. The sample yields a few hundred thousand distinct CDR3 sequences, 95% seen once. The sample consisted of CD4+ T cells from PBMCs. These receptors all come from a human donor with multiple sclerosis.

The V and J genes are TRBV29-1 and TRBJ2-7; D remains unclear. Germline assignment: CDR1 SQVTM and CDR2 ANQGSEA. This CDR3 is 13 amino acids long. V was cut by 0 bases and J by 3 bases, with 9 bases left in between. In DNA form, the CDR3 reads TGCAGCGTTGAAGATCCTATAATCTACGAGCAGTACTTC. This translates into CSVEDPIIYEQYF.

The chain joins TRBV11-2 to TRBJ1-3; D is unresolved. Germline V gene data show CDR1 as SGHAT and CDR2 as FQNNGV. V dropped 3 bases and J dropped 0 bases, with 9 bases sitting between them. This CDR3 spans 15 amino acids. The CDR3 region is CASSFEQFSGNTIYF. The DNA of the CDR3 is TGTGCCAGCAGCTTCGAACAGTTCTCTGGAAACACCATATATTTT.

This rearrangement joins TRBV28 to TRBJ2-4; D is possibly TRBD2 (5 bases). CDR3 length: 12 amino acids. The germline V gene encodes CDR1 MDHEN and CDR2 SYDVKM. V was trimmed by 1 base and J by 9 bases, leaving 7 bases between them. CDR3 DNA sequence: TGTGCCAGCAGTTTATCCCGGGGCATTCAGTACTTC. As protein: CASSLSRGIQYF.

This chain uses TRBV7-8 with TRBJ1-5; 7 nucleotides line up with TRBD1. The V segment lost 3 bases and the J segment 3 bases; nucleotides outside the gene matches: 5. Per germline, CDR1 SGHVS and CDR2 FQNEAQ. The CDR3 totals 15 residues. Here the CDR3 DNA reads TGTGCCAGCAGCTTTGCGACAGGGATCAATCAGCCCCAGCATTTT. It translates to CASSFATGINQPQHF.

This chain's CDR3 is CASSHAQGGVGEKLFF. The CDR3 region has the DNA TGTGCCAGCAGCCATGCTCAGGGGGGCGTAGGTGAAAAACTGTTTTTT. The chain recombines TRBV4-2 with TRBJ1-4; 7 bases map to TRBD1. J gave up 7 bases and V 3 bases, and 11 bases lay outside the gene matches. From germline, CDR1 is LGHNA and CDR2 YNFKEQ. The CDR3 runs to 16 residues.